A single sample is the source of the 3 T cell receptor beta chains below, sequenced in a study of cytomegalovirus exposure and HLA in healthy donors. In the PCR, 60 Vbeta and 13 Jbeta primers were used. The assay was immunoSEQ multiplex PCR, and TCRdb's table has in-frame clones only and misses some. The sample shows 150,000 to 200,000 clones, over 80% of them seen only once. The material sequenced was PBMCs. The receptors here all came from a boy aged 2 to 10 in good health and CMV-seronegative.

This clone is classed as medium-sized. V and J are TRBV7-9 and TRBJ1-1; 7 positions match TRBD1. This CDR3 is 14 amino acids long. After removal of 5 bases from V and 6 bases from J, the junction contained 9 bases not matched to a gene. Germline assignment: CDR1 SEHNR and CDR2 FQNEAQ (reference sequence). The CDR3 DNA reads as TGTGCCAGCAGCAACGACAGGGTTTACCCTGAAGCTTTCTTT. Protein product: CASSNDRVYPEAFF.

This clone was recorded a few times. The chain carries TRBV4-1 and TRBJ1-1; D gene unclear. This CDR3 is 15 amino acids long. Between the trimmed V and J ends, which lost 4 bases and 1 base, there was a span of 13 bases. CDR1 is MGHRA, CDR2 YSYEKL, per germline. The CDR3 region is CASSPIPQPNTEAFF. The DNA of the CDR3 is TGCGCCAGCAGCCCAATACCACAGCCGAACACTGAAGCTTTCTTT.

This chain uses TRBV6-5 with TRBJ2-7, with 13 bases lining up with TRBD2. The trim removed 5 bases at V and 4 bases at J, leaving 5 bases unmatched. The CDR3 spans 15 residues. The germline V gene encodes CDR1 MNHEY and CDR2 SVGAGI. CDR3 nucleotide sequence: TGTGCCAGCAGTCCCGGACTAGCGGGAGAGTACGAGCAGTACTTC. This codes for CASSPGLAGEYEQYF.